The rows below give T cell receptor beta chains drawn from one sample of a study of blood T cell repertoires in COVID-19. Profiled with immunoSEQ multiplex PCR; TCRdb holds only in-frame clones, not every one. The sample yields over 200,000 clones, roughly 80% seen once. The sequencing input was peripheral blood. The receptor set was obtained from a human donor in a cohort sampled during active COVID-19. Both conserved end residues are part of each CDR3. Each record gives: CDR3 DNA, CDR3 protein, J gene, V gene, D gene, clone size. D genes are given only for firm matches. For some rows the clone size is stated as once, few or many, or as a class when expanded; others skip it.

TGTGCCAGCTCCCAGGGATTTGGTAGCGGGAGGGCCCTGGAGCAGTACTTC	CASSQGFGSGRALEQYF	TRBJ2-7	TRBV18	TRBD2	.
TGTGCCAGTAGGCGCTCCGGGACAGGGATCAAGAACACTGAAGCTTTCTTT	CASRRSGTGIKNTEAFF	TRBJ1-1	TRBV19	TRBD1	.
TGTGCCAGTACAGCTCTGCGGGGCACTGAAGCTTTCTTT	CASTALRGTEAFF	TRBJ1-1	TRBV19	.	few
TGTGCCAGCAGCCCCGTAGGGGACACATACACAGATACGCAGTATTTT	CASSPVGDTYTDTQYF	TRBJ2-3	TRBV21-1	.	.
TGTGCCAGCATTGGGGGGATCTACGAGCAGTACTTC	CASIGGIYEQYF	TRBJ2-7	TRBV5-5	.	.
TGTGCCAGCAGCCCAACTCGGGGTGAGCAGTTCTTC	CASSPTRGEQFF	TRBJ2-1	TRBV5-8	.	once
TGTGCCATCAGTGAGGGACAGGGGGCGCGTGAAAAACTGTTTTTT	CAISEGQGAREKLFF	TRBJ1-4	TRBV10-3	TRBD1	.
TGTGCCAGCAGCTTAACTGGACAGGGAGTAAACACCATATATTTT	CASSLTGQGVNTIYF	TRBJ1-3	TRBV7-9	TRBD1	few
TGTGCCAGCAGTTTACCAGGGGGCTCCAACTATGGCTACACCTTC	CASSLPGGSNYGYTF	TRBJ1-2	TRBV28	TRBD1	once
TGTGCCAGTAGTATGTCGCGGGCCACTGAAGCTTTCTTT	CASSMSRATEAFF	TRBJ1-1	TRBV19	.	few
TGTGCCAGCAGGACTGTACCGGGCTTTAGACGACACGAGCAGTACTTC	CASRTVPGFRRHEQYF	TRBJ2-7	TRBV19	.	.
TGTGCCAGCAGAGGGACAGGGTACAGTGGCTACACCTTC	CASRGTGYSGYTF	TRBJ1-2	TRBV6-5	TRBD1	.
TGTGCCAGCAGCGTACAGGGGGCGAGGGGTAATGAGCAGTTCTTC	CASSVQGARGNEQFF	TRBJ2-1	TRBV11-3	TRBD1	.
TGTGCCAGCAGCCCCCCGGGTACAGATACGCAGTATTTT	CASSPPGTDTQYF	TRBJ2-3	TRBV6-5	.	once
TGTGCCAGCAGCTCCTACCTCCTAGCGTGGGAGCAGTACTTC	CASSSYLLAWEQYF	TRBJ2-7	TRBV7-9	.	.
TGTGCCAGCAGCCGCGTAAACTCCTACGAGCAGTACTTC	CASSRVNSYEQYF	TRBJ2-7	TRBV5-6	.	.
TGTGCCTGGAGTCCCGCTAGCTCCTACGAGCAGTACTTC	CAWSPASSYEQYF	TRBJ2-7	TRBV30	.	.
TGTGCCAGCAGCGCATCAACTAATGAAAAACTGTTTTTT	CASSASTNEKLFF	TRBJ1-4	TRBV9	.	.
TGTGCCTCCGGGACAGGGGTTTTCGATGAGCAGTTCTTC	CASGTGVFDEQFF	TRBJ2-1	TRBV30	TRBD1	few
TGTGCCAGCAGTACATTAAGACAGCCCTACGAGCAGTACTTC	CASSTLRQPYEQYF	TRBJ2-7	TRBV28	.	once
TGTGCCAGCAGCACGCGGACAGGGGTTGCCTATGGCTACACCTTC	CASSTRTGVAYGYTF	TRBJ1-2	TRBV7-9	TRBD1	.
TGTGCCAGCAGCCGACAGGCCGGCTACACCTTC	CASSRQAGYTF	TRBJ1-2	TRBV7-2	.	few
TGTGCCAGCAGCTTCCACGGGACAGGGTCCTCTGGAAACACCATATATTTT	CASSFHGTGSSGNTIYF	TRBJ1-3	TRBV11-3	TRBD1	.
TGCGCCAGCAGCTTACTAGCGGGGGACTACAATGAGCAGTTCTTC	CASSLLAGDYNEQFF	TRBJ2-1	TRBV5-1	TRBD2	.
TGTGCCACCAGCAGAGGCACAAATCAGCCCCAGCATTTT	CATSRGTNQPQHF	TRBJ1-5	TRBV15	.	.
TGTGCCAGCAGCCAACTGGGACGGACTACCCACTTC	CASSQLGRTTHF	TRBJ1-2	TRBV3-1/TRBV3-2	.	.
TGTGCCAGCAGCTTGCTGCGCGGGAGGGCTGAGCAGTACTTC	CASSLLRGRAEQYF	TRBJ2-7	TRBV5-5	TRBD2	once
TGTGCCAGCAGTTTAGGGGGACACCCCTCCTACGAGCAGTACTTC	CASSLGGHPSYEQYF	TRBJ2-7	TRBV28	.	.
TGCGCCAGCAGCCGGGGGACAGGGCATAGCAATCAGCCCCAGCATTTT	CASSRGTGHSNQPQHF	TRBJ1-5	TRBV5-1	TRBD1	.
TGCAGCGCCGAAAGCCCGCTCGGGGCCAAAAACATTCAGTACTTC	CSAESPLGAKNIQYF	TRBJ2-4	TRBV29-1	.	.
TGTGCCAGCTCACATGGTGAGTCCTACGAGCAGTACTTC	CASSHGESYEQYF	TRBJ2-7	TRBV18	.	few
TGTGCCAGCAGTCAACCGCAGGGCTCCTACAATGAGCAGTTCTTC	CASSQPQGSYNEQFF	TRBJ2-1	TRBV27	.	many
TGTGCCAGCAGCCGTCTGGAGACCCAGTACTTC	CASSRLETQYF	TRBJ2-5	TRBV7-2	.	.